The 13 T cell receptor beta chains in this list originate from one sample, sequenced in a study of cytotoxic CD8 clonotypes in ibrutinib-treated CLL. Clones were sequenced by immunoSEQ multiplex PCR, and TCRdb holds only the in-frame ones, with some missing. Found here are under 200,000 clones, more than 80% of them singletons; the top ten hold around 4.5%. Here the sequenced sample was PBMCs, taken after 24 months of ibrutinib treatment. The receptors come from a human donor with chronic lymphocytic leukemia.

In nucleotides, the CDR3 is TGCGCCAGCAGCTTGACAGGGGATGGTCAGCCCCAGCATTTT. Protein sequence: CASSLTGDGQPQHF. This chain links TRBV5-1 with TRBJ1-5; 7 nucleotides agree with TRBD1. J was trimmed by 6 bases and V by 1 base; bases with no gene match: 4. Germline CDR1 SGHRS, CDR2 YFSETQ. The CDR3 is 14 amino acids.

This clone was detected a few times. The V and J genes are TRBV28 and TRBJ2-7; 7 nucleotides agree with TRBD1. This CDR3 is 15 amino acids long. V dropped 7 bases and J dropped 2; count of bases not matched to a gene: 11. The V gene's germline CDR1 is MDHEN and CDR2 SYDVKM. In DNA, the CDR3 is TGTGCCAGCATCCCCTCCAGGGGGAAAGCCTACGAGCAGTACTTC. Its translation: CASIPSRGKAYEQYF. The whole variable domain, remainder taken from reference TRBV28 and TRBJ2-7, is DVKVTQSSRYLVKRTGEKVFLECVQDMDHENMFWYRQDPGLGLRLIYFSYDVKMKEKGDIPEGYSVSREKKERFSLILESASTNQTSMYLCASIPSRGKAYEQYFGPGTRLTVT.

This clone was recorded once. This rearrangement joins TRBV5-8 to TRBJ2-5; the D is unclear. There are 14 residues in the CDR3. Germline V CDR1 and CDR2: SGHTS, YDEGEE. V lost 2 bases to trimming and J lost 2 bases, with 10 bases between them. CDR3 nucleotide sequence: TGTGCCAGCAGCTTCTCTGTCAGTCAAGAGACCCAGTACTTC. Amino acid sequence: CASSFSVSQETQYF.

The gene calls are TRBV18 and TRBJ1-1; 8 nucleotides agree with TRBD1. The CDR3 is made up of 16 amino acids. Germline lookup yields CDR1 KGHSH and CDR2 LQKENI. Trimming took 4 bases from V and 5 from J; bases not matched to a gene: 12. The CDR3 coding sequence is TGTGCCAGCTCACAAGGGGGACAGGCCTCAGGGACTGAAGCTTTCTTT. It yields the protein CASSQGGQASGTEAFF.

The chain uses TRBV27 and TRBJ2-7, with D possibly being TRBD1 (5 bases). The length of the CDR3 is 13 residues. Germline CDR1 reads MNHEY; CDR2 reads SMNVEV (reference sequence). Trimming left V 5 bases short and J 4 bases short, with 12 bases between. CDR3 sequence (DNA): TGTGCCAGCAGTCGGACACCCCAGTACGAGCAGTACTTC. This gives the protein CASSRTPQYEQYF.

V gene TRBV7-2 combines with J gene TRBJ1-2; a possible D gene is TRBD1 (5 bases). This CDR3 has 14 amino acids. Trimming removed 7 bases from V and 6 bases from J, with 18 bases in between. Germline V gene lookup returns CDR1 SGHTA and CDR2 FQGNSA. The CDR3 spells CASNYGRGLHGYTF. The CDR3 DNA reads TGTGCCAGCAACTATGGGAGGGGCCTCCATGGCTACACCTTC.

This chain links TRBV15 with TRBJ2-7; TRBD2 aligns across 7 bases. Germline V gives CDR1 LNHNV, CDR2 YYDKDF (reference sequence). CDR3 length: 14 residues. V lost 4 bases and J lost 4; bases outside the gene matches: 7. The DNA of the CDR3 is TGTGCCACCAGCAATCGCGGGAGCTCGTACGAGCAGTACTTC. Translation gives CATSNRGSSYEQYF.

A single count supports this clone. This chain links TRBV11-2 with TRBJ1-2; 7 bases line up with TRBD1. V dropped 5 bases and J dropped 6; count of bases not matched to a gene: 9. The germline V gene encodes CDR1 SGHAT and CDR2 FQNNGV. The CDR3 runs to 14 residues. CDR3 in amino acids: CASSTGASGDGYTF. CDR3 sequence (DNA): TGTGCCAGCAGCACAGGGGCATCGGGGGATGGCTACACCTTC. The whole variable domain, remainder taken from reference TRBV11-2 and TRBJ1-2, is EAGVAQSPRYKIIEKRQSVAFWCNPISGHATLYWYQQILGQGPKLLIQFQNNGVVDDSQLPKDRFSAERLKGVDSTLKIQPAKLEDSAVYLCASSTGASGDGYTFGSGTRLTVV.

The chain is built from TRBV27 and TRBJ2-7; weak D call: TRBD1 (6 bases). Germline V lookup: CDR1 MNHEY, CDR2 SMNVEV (reference sequence). The CDR3 runs to 14 residues. V was pared by 4 bases and J by 3 bases, with 13 bases between. For the CDR3, the DNA is TGTGCCAGCAGTTCCACGACAGGATACTACGAGCAGTACTTC. Translating it yields CASSSTTGYYEQYF.

V usage is TRBV11-2 and J usage is TRBJ1-2, with 8 bases matching TRBD1. The junction had 10 bases not matched to a gene; V was cut back by 5 bases and J by 5 bases. The CDR3 has 15 amino acids. The germline V gene encodes CDR1 SGHAT and CDR2 FQNNGV. The CDR3, as DNA: TGTGCCAGCAGCCCCAGGACAGGGTCTGATTATGGCTACACCTTC. This codes for CASSPRTGSDYGYTF.

V and J are TRBV27 and TRBJ2-5; possibly TRBD1 for D (5 bases). The CDR3 covers 15 residues. From germline, CDR1 is MNHEY and CDR2 SMNVEV (reference sequence). Trimming took 5 bases from V and 1 from J, leaving 14 bases between them. The CDR3 nucleotides read TGTGCCAGCAGTACCCGGAGACAGTCCCAAGAGACCCAGTACTTC. Its protein product is CASSTRRQSQETQYF.

The DNA for the CDR3 is TGTGCCAGTAGTATTCAAGGGGACAGGGTTGGCACTGAAGCTTTCTTT. It specifies CASSIQGDRVGTEAFF. The chain combines TRBV19 with TRBJ1-1, with 9 bases identical to TRBD1. This CDR3 comprises 16 residues. Germline V gene lookup returns CDR1 LNHDA and CDR2 SQIVND (reference sequence). Unmatched junction bases numbered 9, after V lost 3 bases and J lost 4 bases.

The chain employs TRBV28 and TRBJ1-5; 7 bases align to TRBD1. The CDR3 sequence is 13 residues long. Germline V CDR1 and CDR2: MDHEN, SYDVKM. J lost 7 bases, V lost 6 bases, and 6 bases had no gene match. CDR3 loop: CASSATGDQPQHF. Written as DNA, the CDR3 is TGTGCCAGCAGCGCCACAGGGGACCAGCCCCAGCATTTT.